What follows are 10 T cell receptor beta chains derived from one specimen sequenced in a study of cytomegalovirus exposure and HLA in healthy donors (TCRdb year 2017). Library preparation employed the immunoSEQ multiplex PCR assay. For the multiplex PCR, a mixture combining 60 forward primers for TCR Vbeta segments and 13 reverse primers for TCR Jbeta segments was used. Drawn from immuneACCESS, this table holds only the in-frame rearrangements with V and J called that TCRdb kept. Clones are partly lost; checked studies trace under half to an unresolved V gene and leave the rest unexplained. In this sample the table shows fewer than 200,000 clones, roughly four fifths of which occur a single time. The ten largest clones capture around 11% of the sample. Sequencing was performed on PBMCs. These receptors all stem from a man between 50 and 59 years old in good health and CMV-seropositive.

This clone has just a few counts. The rearrangement joins TRBV2 to TRBJ1-6, with 9 bases matching TRBD1. V lost 6 bases, J lost 3 bases, and 3 bases stayed unmatched. The CDR3 runs to 15 residues. Looked up from germline, CDR1 is SNHLY and CDR2 is FYNNEI. CDR3 coding DNA: TGTGCCAGCAGCGAGGGACAGGGCTATAATTCACCCCTCCACTTT. It translates to CASSEGQGYNSPLHF. The full variable domain, in which reference TRBV2 and TRBJ1-6 provide the parts outside the CDR3, is EPEVTQTPSHQVTQMGQEVILRCVPISNHLYFYWYRQILGQKVEFLVSFYNNEISEKSEIFDDQFSVERPDGSNFTLKIRSTKLEDSAMYFCASSEGQGYNSPLHFGNGTRLTVT.

In nucleotides, the CDR3 is TGTGCCAGTGATCCGGGACAATCCTACGAGCAGTACTTC. Protein product: CASDPGQSYEQYF. The gene calls are TRBV6-1 and TRBJ2-7, with a weak D call TRBD1 (6 bases). Germline-derived CDR1 and CDR2 are MNHNS and SASEGT. The V end was cut by 9 bases, the J end by 1 base, with 13 bases between. The CDR3 runs 13 residues.

In this sample, this clone turned up once. This chain uses TRBV7-2 with TRBJ1-5, with TRBD1 matching 7 bases. J was trimmed by 7 bases and V by 1 base; bases with no gene match: 4. The CDR3 runs 14 residues. Germline V gene sequence: CDR1 SGHTA, CDR2 FQGNSA. The CDR3 coding sequence is TGTGCCAGCAGCTTAGAAGGGGGCGAGCAGCCCCAGCATTTT. Protein: CASSLEGGEQPQHF.

This clone turned up a few times. The V call is TRBV7-9, the J call TRBJ2-3; possibly TRBD2 for D (7 bases). Trimming removed 5 bases at V and 6 bases at J, with 12 bases between. This CDR3 contains 13 residues. Germline CDR1 is SEHNR and CDR2 is FQNEAQ (reference sequence). The CDR3 sequence is CASSLAGADTQYF. Here the CDR3 DNA reads TGTGCCAGCAGCCTCGCGGGGGCCGATACGCAGTATTTT.

V is TRBV9 and J is TRBJ2-7; 8 bases align to TRBD2. The V and J ends lost 2 bases and 2 bases, in that order; junction bases with no gene match: 6. The CDR3 is 15 amino acids. Germline lookup yields CDR1 SGDLS and CDR2 YYNGEE. The CDR3 reads CASSVGGDATYEQYF. CDR3 in DNA: TGTGCCAGCAGCGTCGGGGGGGATGCAACCTACGAGCAGTACTTC.

This rearrangement joins TRBV7-9 to TRBJ1-1, with 7 bases matching TRBD1. The CDR3 has 14 amino acids. J lost 4 bases, V lost 5 bases, and 7 bases had no gene match. The germline CDR1 and CDR2 sequences are SEHNR and FQNEAQ (reference sequence). The CDR3 region has the DNA TGTGCCAGCAGCCGCGGACAGGTAGGCACTGAAGCTTTCTTT. This codes for CASSRGQVGTEAFF.

The chain has TRBV28 and TRBJ2-3, with a tentative D call TRBD2 (6 bases). The CDR3 sequence is 13 residues long. The V and J ends lost 7 bases and 2 bases respectively, with 10 bases between them. The V gene's germline CDR1 is MDHEN and CDR2 SYDVKM. CDR3 protein: CASMGEATDTQYF. In nucleotides, the CDR3 is TGTGCCAGCATGGGGGAGGCCACAGATACGCAGTATTTT.

The chain recombines TRBV4-2 with TRBJ2-5; the D is unclear. The CDR3 has 14 amino acids. Germline CDR1 reads LGHNA; CDR2 reads YNFKEQ. V was trimmed by 0 bases and J by 4 bases, leaving 9 bases between them. CDR3 in DNA: TGTGCCAGCAGCCAAGATGCGACGGGAGAGACCCAGTACTTC. It translates to CASSQDATGETQYF.

The rearrangement joins TRBV7-9 to TRBJ1-1; TRBD1 aligns across 8 bases. The CDR3 contains 15 residues. CDR1 is SEHNR and CDR2 is FQNEAQ in the germline V gene (reference sequence). J lost 1 base, V lost 3 bases, and 4 bases had no gene match. The CDR3, as DNA: TGTGCCAGCAGCTTCCGGACAGGGCGGAACACTGAAGCTTTCTTT. As protein: CASSFRTGRNTEAFF.

The chain carries TRBV30 and TRBJ2-5, with 9 bases identical to TRBD2. Per germline, CDR1 GTSNPN and CDR2 SVGIG (reference sequence). V gave up 4 bases and J gave up 5 bases; unmatched junction bases: 20. There are 18 residues in the CDR3. CDR3 in amino acids: CAWMSPLVTAGGPETQYF. The CDR3 nucleotides read TGTGCCTGGATGAGTCCCCTTGTCACGGCGGGAGGGCCGGAGACCCAGTACTTC.